The 8 T cell receptor beta chains reported below all come from one sample, sequenced in a study of shared clonotypes between healthy human individuals. Here immunoSEQ multiplex PCR was the method, and the copy in TCRdb shows in-frame clones only, minus some. The sample yields about 520,000 clones, approximately 95% seen once. The sequencing sample was made of naive CD4+ T cells sorted from blood. Subset specified: CD45RA+ positively selected. Source of these receptors: a woman in her thirties in good health.

Worth noting for this clone: Compared with germline, one end of the junction differs, possibly owing to a read error. The V and J genes are TRBV6-1 and TRBJ2-5; the match to TRBD2 covers 12 bases. Per the germline V gene, CDR1 is MNHNS and CDR2 is SASEGT. The CDR3 length is 19 residues. The CDR3 sequence: CASSEDVLAGGPGQETQYF. The CDR3 nucleotides read TGTGCCAGCAGCGAAGATGTCCTAGCGGGAGGGCCTGGTCAAGAGACCCAGTACTTC.

This clone was seen just once. The V call is TRBV5-1, the J call TRBJ1-2, with 10 bases fitting TRBD1. CDR3 size: 15 residues. Per the germline V gene, CDR1 is SGHRS and CDR2 is YFSETQ. J lost 7 bases, V lost 0 bases, and 6 bases had no gene match. The CDR3 DNA sequence: TGCGCCAGCAGCTTGGCTATGGGACAGGGGTTTGGCTACACCTTC. Translated, it gives CASSLAMGQGFGYTF.

The genes are TRBV12-5 and TRBJ1-1, with D maybe TRBD1 (5 bases). The CDR3 length is 16 residues. Germline lookup yields CDR1 LGHNT and CDR2 FRNRAP. The V end lost 7 bases, the J end lost 1 base, and 19 bases lay between the germline ends. The CDR3 DNA sequence: TGTGCTAGTGCCACCACCCCAGGGATCCCGAACACTGAAGCTTTCTTT. Translating it yields CASATTPGIPNTEAFF.

The chain has TRBV29-1 and TRBJ2-7; unclear D gene. The germline V gene encodes CDR1 SQVTM and CDR2 ANQGSEA. The CDR3 loop spans 13 amino acids. V was pared by 7 bases and J by 2 bases, with 15 bases between. CDR3 in amino acids: CSASLGPPYEQYF. The CDR3 DNA is TGCAGCGCTTCTTTAGGGCCCCCCTACGAGCAGTACTTC.

This chain connects TRBV30 to TRBJ2-3; 9 bases map to TRBD2. This CDR3 is 18 amino acids long. Trimming took 3 bases from V and 3 from J; bases not matched to a gene: 16. The germline V gene encodes CDR1 GTSNPN and CDR2 SVGIG (reference sequence). CDR3 nucleotide sequence: TGTGCCTGGAGGGTCCCCGCGACTAGCGGTTTGACGACAGATACGCAGTATTTT. The encoded protein is CAWRVPATSGLTTDTQYF.

The gene calls are TRBV27 and TRBJ2-5; 8 nucleotides agree with TRBD1. The CDR3 has 13 residues. Germline loops: CDR1 MNHEY, CDR2 SMNVEV (reference sequence). The V segment lost 7 bases and the J segment 11 bases; nucleotides outside the gene matches: 12. The CDR3 DNA reads as TGTGCCAGCACCTCTCAGGGGGCTGGTGAGCAGTACTTC. Translation gives CASTSQGAGEQYF.

The V gene is TRBV28, the J gene TRBJ2-2; 11 bases agree with TRBD1. Germline CDR1 MDHEN, CDR2 SYDVKM. V trimming: 5 bases; J trimming: 7 bases; junction bases outside the gene matches: 9. This CDR3 comprises 16 residues. The CDR3 nucleotides read TGTGCCAGCAGTCGCTCGGACAGGGGGCCGAACGGGGAGCTGTTTTTT. Translating it yields CASSRSDRGPNGELFF.

The chain links TRBV28 to TRBJ1-1; D is undetermined. The CDR3 spans 14 residues. The V gene lost 6 bases and the J gene lost 4 bases, with 15 bases spanning the gap. Germline V CDR1 and CDR2: MDHEN, SYDVKM. DNA of the CDR3: TGTGCCAGCAGGCCCCGGGGAGCGGGCACTGAAGCTTTCTTT. This translates into CASRPRGAGTEAFF.